The 28 T cell receptor beta chains presented below share a single source sample, sequenced in a study of blood T cell repertoires in COVID-19. The repertoire was sequenced with immunoSEQ multiplex PCR; TCRdb's copy has only in-frame clones and lacks some. The table records fewer than 90,000 clones, 80% of them present only once. The sample taken for sequencing was peripheral blood. Receptors were obtained from a woman of 80 years or more with acute or convalescent COVID-19.

The genes are TRBV5-1 and TRBJ2-1; 12 bases line up with TRBD2. V was pared by 4 bases and J by 4 bases, with 6 bases of the junction left unmatched. This CDR3 is built from 16 residues. Germline CDR1 and CDR2: SGHRS and YFSETQ. This chain's CDR3 is CASSTGTSGFYNEQFF. CDR3 nucleotides: TGCGCCAGCAGCACCGGGACTAGCGGGTTTTACAATGAGCAGTTCTTC.

The genes are TRBV19 and TRBJ2-5; D gene uncertain. This CDR3 comprises 13 residues. Germline V CDR1 and CDR2: LNHDA, SQIVND (reference sequence). V lost 8 bases and J lost 5, with 15 bases in between. This chain's CDR3 is CASAPTERETQYF. CDR3 nucleotide sequence: TGTGCCAGTGCCCCGACGGAGAGGGAGACCCAGTACTTC.

The chain joins TRBV6-5 to TRBJ1-1; 7 bases agree with TRBD1. V was pared by 5 bases and J by 3 bases, with 9 bases of the junction left unmatched. Germline CDR1 reads MNHEY; CDR2 reads SVGAGI. CDR3 length: 15 amino acids. The DNA of the CDR3 is TGTGCCAGCAGTACAACCCCGACAGGGCACACTGAAGCTTTCTTT. Protein sequence: CASSTTPTGHTEAFF.

This chain connects TRBV6-5 to TRBJ2-7; TRBD1 is a possible D gene (5 bases). Germline CDR1 MNHEY, CDR2 SVGAGI. The CDR3 totals 13 residues. Trimming stripped 6 bases from V and 2 bases from J, with 11 bases between. In nucleotides, the CDR3 is TGTGCCAGCAGGAGGCCAGGGCCCTACGAGCAGTACTTC. Translation gives CASRRPGPYEQYF.

The J gene is TRBJ1-2, the V gene TRBV18; TRBD1 aligns across 9 bases. Per germline, CDR1 KGHSH and CDR2 LQKENI. Trimming cost V 5 bases and J 1 base; bases outside gene matches: 11. The CDR3 totals 17 residues. The CDR3 bases are TGTGCCAGCTCATCGAACCCGGGACAGGGCTTTAACTATGGCTACACCTTC. Its translation: CASSSNPGQGFNYGYTF.

J is TRBJ1-6 and V is TRBV2; D is perhaps TRBD1 (6 bases). The CDR3 is 14 residues long. Trimming pared 8 bases from V and 7 bases from J, leaving 15 bases between. CDR1 is SNHLY, CDR2 FYNNEI, per germline. CDR3 coding DNA: TGTGCCAGCGTCGGGGGGGCTCGGAATTCACCCCTCCACTTT. As protein: CASVGGARNSPLHF.

In DNA, the CDR3 is TGTGCCAGTAGTAACAGGGGTCATAACTATGGCTACACCTTC. It is translated as CASSNRGHNYGYTF. The chain joins TRBV19 to TRBJ1-2; the match to TRBD1 covers 7 bases. V dropped 4 bases and J dropped 1; count of bases not matched to a gene: 3. There are 14 residues in the CDR3. The germline V gene has CDR1 LNHDA and CDR2 SQIVND (reference sequence).

The chain uses TRBV6-5 and TRBJ2-2; 8 bases are a match to TRBD1. V gave up 6 bases and J gave up 2 bases; unmatched junction bases: 2. Germline CDR1 is MNHEY and CDR2 is SVGAGI. The CDR3 has 14 amino acids. CDR3 amino acids: CASRQGENTGELFF. DNA of the CDR3: TGTGCCAGCAGACAGGGGGAAAACACCGGGGAGCTGTTTTTT.

This chain connects TRBV18 to TRBJ2-7; TRBD1 matches at 7 bases. The CDR3 spans 15 residues. The V gene end was trimmed by 3 bases and the J gene end by 4 bases; junction bases not matched to a gene: 9. CDR1 is KGHSH and CDR2 is LQKENI in the germline V gene. CDR3 in DNA: TGTGCCAGCTCACCCGGGACAGTTAAGGGGTACGAGCAGTACTTC. Translating it yields CASSPGTVKGYEQYF.

This sequence joins TRBV6-5 and TRBJ1-1, with D hard to call. Germline V gene sequence: CDR1 MNHEY, CDR2 SVGAGI. The CDR3 covers 11 residues. The V end was cut by 8 bases, the J end by 6 bases, with 10 bases between. The CDR3 sequence: CASPRGAEAFF. The CDR3 nucleotides read TGTGCCAGCCCTAGAGGCGCTGAAGCTTTCTTT.

The V call is TRBV6-1, the J call TRBJ2-7; tentative D call: TRBD1 (6 bases). The germline CDR1 and CDR2 sequences are MNHNS and SASEGT. Trimming cost V 1 base and J 4 bases, with 11 bases left between them. This CDR3 region has 14 residues. In DNA form, the CDR3 reads TGTGCCAGCAGTGAAGTGGGACACCCTTACGAGCAGTACTTC. This gives the protein CASSEVGHPYEQYF.

This clone was detected only a few times. The J gene is TRBJ1-2, the V gene TRBV6-6; 7 bases map to TRBD1. With V trimmed by 2 bases and J by 2 bases, 5 bases remained unmatched. The CDR3 totals 15 residues. From germline, CDR1 is MNHNY and CDR2 SVGAGI (reference sequence). CDR3 residues: CASSYRGQSNYGYTF. CDR3 nucleotides: TGTGCCAGCAGTTACCGGGGACAGAGCAACTATGGCTACACCTTC.

The CDR3 DNA sequence: TGCGCCAGCAGCTTGGGGGACAGGGCCAAAAACATTCAGTACTTC. Amino acid sequence: CASSLGDRAKNIQYF. The rearrangement joins TRBV5-1 to TRBJ2-4; 8 positions match TRBD1. Germline CDR1 is SGHRS and CDR2 is YFSETQ. The CDR3 has 15 amino acids. Trimming at V came to 0 bases and at J to 1 base, leaving 0 bases not matched to a gene.

V usage is TRBV28 and J usage is TRBJ1-3; D gene unclear. The CDR3 has 14 amino acids. V was cut by 3 bases and J by 0 bases, with 6 bases left in between. Germline values: CDR1 MDHEN, CDR2 SYDVKM. The CDR3 DNA reads TGTGCCAGCAGTTTTCCGTCCTCTGGAAACACCATATATTTT. Translation: CASSFPSSGNTIYF.

The rearrangement links TRBV10-2 to TRBJ2-2; 9 bases line up with TRBD2. The CDR3 runs to 16 residues. Germline trimming cut 6 bases from V and 2 bases from J; bases unmatched to any gene: 7. Germline loops: CDR1 WSHSY, CDR2 SAAADI. The CDR3 coding sequence is TGCGCCAGCAGGGTTAGCGGGAGTAGTAACACCGGGGAGCTGTTTTTT. It specifies CASRVSGSSNTGELFF.

The chain carries TRBV7-8 and TRBJ2-1, with 7 bases identical to TRBD1. Per the germline V gene, CDR1 is SGHVS and CDR2 is FQNEAQ. Unmatched junction bases numbered 11, after V lost 6 bases and J lost 6 bases. This CDR3 region has 15 residues. CDR3 sequence reads: CASRRAGTASNEQFF. The CDR3 nucleotides are TGTGCCAGCAGGCGAGCCGGGACAGCTTCCAATGAGCAGTTCTTC.

V and J are TRBV5-1 and TRBJ2-7, with 9 bases that match TRBD1. The germline V gene encodes CDR1 SGHRS and CDR2 YFSETQ. Trimming cost V 3 bases and J 4 bases; bases outside gene matches: 2. This CDR3 spans 13 amino acids. CDR3: CASSSQGAYEQYF. CDR3 DNA sequence: TGCGCCAGCAGCTCACAGGGGGCTTACGAGCAGTACTTC.

This clone has just one count. The gene calls are TRBV5-1 and TRBJ2-2; weak D call: TRBD2 (6 bases). The V end lost 4 bases, the J end lost 1 base, and 14 bases lay between the germline ends. The V gene's germline CDR1 is SGHRS and CDR2 YFSETQ. The CDR3 spans 16 residues. The CDR3 spells CASSLRSSGNTGELFF. The CDR3 DNA sequence: TGCGCCAGCAGCCTCCGAAGTAGCGGGAACACCGGGGAGCTGTTTTTT.

V gene TRBV3-1 (or the pseudogene TRBV3-2) combines with J gene TRBJ2-5; a weak D match, TRBD2 (6 bases). The CDR3 length is 14 residues. Trimming took off 7 bases at V and 4 bases at J, with 16 bases between the two ends. Germline V lookup: CDR1 LGHDT, CDR2 YNNKEL (reference sequence). The CDR3 here is CASTAPGVIETQYF. The CDR3 DNA is TGTGCCAGCACGGCGCCGGGAGTGATAGAGACCCAGTACTTC.

The chain carries TRBV2 and TRBJ2-7, with 7 bases identical to TRBD2. The CDR3 has 12 amino acids. CDR1 SNHLY and CDR2 FYNNEI come from the germline V gene. CDR3 region: CTGGGDPYEQYF. CDR3 coding DNA: TGTACGGGGGGAGGGGACCCCTACGAGCAGTACTTC.

There are a few counts of this clone. This rearrangement joins TRBV5-1 to TRBJ2-7; 9 bases agree with TRBD2. The ends lost 4 bases at V and 4 bases at J; junction bases unmatched: 6. CDR1 is SGHRS, CDR2 YFSETQ, per germline. The CDR3 consists of 14 residues. Written as DNA, the CDR3 is TGCGCCAGCAGCATAGCGGGGGTCCCTTACGAGCAGTACTTC. Translation: CASSIAGVPYEQYF.

In DNA form, the CDR3 reads TGCGCCAGCAGCCAAGTAGGGAGGGGCGATCAGCCCCAGCATTTT. As protein: CASSQVGRGDQPQHF. The rearrangement links TRBV4-1 to TRBJ1-5; D is perhaps TRBD1 (5 bases). Trimming cost V 1 base and J 5 bases, with 12 bases left between them. The CDR3 sequence is 15 residues long. Per the germline V gene, CDR1 is MGHRA and CDR2 is YSYEKL.

This chain joins TRBV6-4 and TRBJ2-2; 7 positions match TRBD1. V lost 5 bases to trimming and J lost 5 bases; unmatched junction nucleotides: 2. The CDR3 loop spans 13 amino acids. Per germline, CDR1 MRHNA and CDR2 SNTAGT. The CDR3 DNA sequence: TGTGCCAGCAGTAAACAGGGGACCGGGGAGCTGTTTTTT. Encoded protein: CASSKQGTGELFF.

This chain uses TRBV5-5 with TRBJ2-7; 8 positions match TRBD2. CDR1 SGHKS and CDR2 YYEKEE come from the germline V gene (reference sequence). This CDR3 spans 14 amino acids. V dropped 3 bases and J dropped 1; count of bases not matched to a gene: 3. The CDR3 nucleotides are TGTGCCAGCAGCTGGGAGCGGGAGTCCTACGAGCAGTACTTC. Its translation: CASSWERESYEQYF.

In the case of this clone: The sample contains more than one DNA sequence encoding this CDR3. This chain uses TRBV18 with TRBJ2-3; 10 nucleotides align to TRBD2. Losses at the gene ends were 3 bases for V and 1 base for J; bases not matched to a gene: 1. The CDR3 has 15 amino acids. The germline V gene encodes CDR1 KGHSH and CDR2 LQKENI. The CDR3 DNA is TGTGCCAGCTCACCTCTAGCGGGGGGCACAGATACGCAGTATTTT. This gives the protein CASSPLAGGTDTQYF.

The rearrangement links TRBV10-3 to TRBJ2-7; possible D gene TRBD1, 5 bases. From germline, CDR1 is ENHRY and CDR2 SYGVKD. The germline V and J ends were trimmed by 3 bases and 3 bases, with 15 bases remaining between them. The CDR3 has 15 residues. CDR3 nucleotides: TGTGCCATCAGTGAAGCTAATAGGGGTGACTACGAGCAGTACTTC. Protein sequence: CAISEANRGDYEQYF.

This rearrangement joins TRBV19 to TRBJ1-4, with 8 bases fitting TRBD1. Unmatched junction bases numbered 4, after V lost 5 bases and J lost 5 bases. This CDR3 is 14 amino acids long. In germline, CDR1 is LNHDA, CDR2 SQIVND (reference sequence). Here the CDR3 reads CASSPDRGNEKLFF. CDR3 nucleotides: TGTGCCAGTAGTCCCGACAGGGGAAATGAAAAACTGTTTTTT.

CDR3 in amino acids: CASSVLGGRNEKLFF. The CDR3 DNA is TGTGCCAGCAGCGTCCTCGGGGGTAGGAATGAAAAACTGTTTTTT. J is TRBJ1-4 and V is TRBV9, with D possibly matching TRBD1 (5 bases). Trimming took off 2 bases at V and 5 bases at J, with 13 bases between the two ends. The CDR3 sequence is 15 residues long. Per germline, CDR1 SGDLS and CDR2 YYNGEE.